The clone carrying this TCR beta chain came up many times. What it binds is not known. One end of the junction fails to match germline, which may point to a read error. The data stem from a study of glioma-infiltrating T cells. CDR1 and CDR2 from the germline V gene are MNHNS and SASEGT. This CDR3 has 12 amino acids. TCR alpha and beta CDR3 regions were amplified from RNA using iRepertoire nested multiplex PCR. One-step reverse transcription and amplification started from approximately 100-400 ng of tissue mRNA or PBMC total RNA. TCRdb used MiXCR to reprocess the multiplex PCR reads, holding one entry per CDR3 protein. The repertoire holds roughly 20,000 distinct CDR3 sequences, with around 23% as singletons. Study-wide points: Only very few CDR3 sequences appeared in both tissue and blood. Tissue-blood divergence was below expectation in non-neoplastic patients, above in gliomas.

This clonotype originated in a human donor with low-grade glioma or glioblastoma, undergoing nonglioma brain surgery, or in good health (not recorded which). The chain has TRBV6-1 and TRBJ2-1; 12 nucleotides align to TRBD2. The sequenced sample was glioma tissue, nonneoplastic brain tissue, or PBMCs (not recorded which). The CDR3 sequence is CASSLAGGPGHF. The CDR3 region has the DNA TGTGCCAGCAGTCTAGCGGGGGGGCCTGGGCACTTC.